This TCR beta chain was captured by sequencing in a study of T cell responses to AZD1222 COVID-19 vaccine. Background on the study: Second-dose recipients at about 4 or about 12 weeks were treated as one pooled group. Study-wide results and caveats: Researchers took repertoire samples only after the peak T cell response had come. White British people made up most donors, females outnumbered males, and clonal diversity was possibly underestimated.

V gave up 3 bases and J gave up 2 bases; unmatched junction bases: 7. Germline values: CDR1 LGHNA, CDR2 YNFKEQ. The CDR3 consists of 15 residues. Regarding this clone: What it binds is unknown.

Produced via immunoSEQ multiplex PCR; TCRdb's table is partial and in-frame only. The table records around 100,000 clones, 90% to 95% of them present only once. This TCR derives from an adult in good health. The V and J genes are TRBV4-2 and TRBJ2-7; 7 bases match TRBD2. Sequenced material: peripheral blood, taken on day 0 of AZD1222 vaccination. CDR3 residues: CASSQSGTITYEQYF. The CDR3 coding sequence is TGTGCCAGCAGCCAGAGCGGGACGATTACCTACGAGCAGTACTTC.